This T cell receptor beta chain was retrieved from a study of monozygotic twins with inflammatory bowel disease. The CDR3 runs 13 residues. Germline V gene lookup returns CDR1 SQVTM and CDR2 ANQGSEA. TCRdb re-called the 5' RACE reads, yielding one record per CDR3 amino acid sequence without DNA. Its clone listing holds 300,000 to 400,000 distinct CDR3 sequences. The sample comprised blood. The V gene is TRBV29-1, the J gene TRBJ1-3. This receptor was taken from a human donor with ulcerative colitis or Crohn's disease, or a healthy co-twin of an affected twin (not recorded which). The CDR3 spells CSVVIDSGNTIYF.